This T cell receptor beta chain is drawn from a study of chemoradiotherapy in HPV16-positive cancers. Study at large: Candidate HPV-specific T-cell clones and common TCR motifs came from functional assays in two HPV16-positive patients. Study results and caveats: The functional HPV-specific definition rests on just a couple of HPV16-positive patients.

Germline V lookup: CDR1 SGHAT, CDR2 FQNNGV. V lost 5 bases and J lost 4, with 15 bases in between. The CDR3 has 16 residues. Remarks on this clone: Antigen specificity is unknown.

Repertoires were sampled repeatedly during chemoradiotherapy. The data were produced by immunoSEQ multiplex PCR, yet TCRdb's version contains in-frame clones alone and is incomplete. Of roughly 1,400 clones in the sample, 82% were seen once. The TCR comes from a human donor with HPV-associated anogenital cancer. This specimen was tumor tissue, taken from a patient who underwent chemoradiotherapy. The chain employs TRBV11-2 and TRBJ1-6; D perhaps matches TRBD1 (5 bases). CDR3 DNA sequence: TGTGCCAGCAGCAATATACGCGGGGGGTATAATTCACCCCTCCACTTT. This sequence encodes CASSNIRGGYNSPLHF.